This TCR beta chain was sequenced in a study of OX40 agonist ivuxolimab in advanced cancers. The CDR3 consists of 16 residues. The junction had 7 bases not matched to a gene; V was cut back by 4 bases and J by 4 bases. The germline V gene has CDR1 LGHNA and CDR2 YSLEER. Here immunoSEQ multiplex PCR was the method, and the copy in TCRdb shows in-frame clones only, minus some. The sample contains 60,000 to 100,000 clones, about 90% of which appear only once. The V and J genes are TRBV4-3 and TRBJ2-1, with 10 bases matching TRBD2. The specimen comprised CD4+ or CD8+ T cells sorted from blood, sampled in a trial of the OX40 agonist ivuxolimab. The source is an adult with an advanced solid tumor such as melanoma, head and neck, liver or kidney cancer. In nucleotides, the CDR3 is TGCGCCAGCAGCCGTGGACTAGCGGAAGCTTACAATGAGCAGTTCTTC. Residues: CASSRGLAEAYNEQFF.